The rows below give T cell receptor beta chains drawn from one sample of a study of T cells in Graves' hyperthyroidism and ophthalmopathy. TCRdb itself ran the multiplex PCR reads through MiXCR, one entry per CDR3 protein. Among 190,000 or so distinct CDR3 sequences listed, 15% to 20% were seen once. Specimen: blood. Receptor source: a man between 35 and 55 years old with Graves' hyperthyroidism. CDR3s include the opening cysteine and the closing phenylalanine or tryptophan. The order of the fields is CDR3 protein, V gene, J gene.

cdr3_aa: CASSPHRQGAEAFF
v_call: TRBV6-2/TRBV6-3
j_call: TRBJ1-1

cdr3_aa: CASSQDWNQPQHF
v_call: TRBV3-1
j_call: TRBJ1-5

cdr3_aa: CSATEDRYDYGYTF
v_call: TRBV20-1
j_call: TRBJ1-2

cdr3_aa: CASSPGTDVSYEQYF
v_call: TRBV5-4
j_call: TRBJ2-7

cdr3_aa: CSAQGATVQPQHF
v_call: TRBV20-1
j_call: TRBJ1-5

cdr3_aa: CASSFPGTGVIGELFF
v_call: TRBV12-3/TRBV12-4
j_call: TRBJ2-2

cdr3_aa: CSASRSGSPLHF
v_call: TRBV20-1
j_call: TRBJ1-6

cdr3_aa: CASSTGQGAQETQYF
v_call: TRBV18
j_call: TRBJ2-5

cdr3_aa: CASSERRWYEQYF
v_call: TRBV6-4
j_call: TRBJ2-7

cdr3_aa: CASSFAVGELFF
v_call: TRBV7-3
j_call: TRBJ2-2

cdr3_aa: CASSPGVGETQYF
v_call: TRBV3-1
j_call: TRBJ2-5

cdr3_aa: CASSPGQGGKNTIYF
v_call: TRBV5-8
j_call: TRBJ1-3

cdr3_aa: CASSSRQGKLFF
v_call: TRBV28
j_call: TRBJ1-4

cdr3_aa: CASSYRDHNEKLFF
v_call: TRBV6-5
j_call: TRBJ1-4

cdr3_aa: CASSFIGDTQYF
v_call: TRBV7-3
j_call: TRBJ2-3

cdr3_aa: CASSLEGSDTQYF
v_call: TRBV28
j_call: TRBJ2-3

cdr3_aa: CASSLVRTSGNNEQFF
v_call: TRBV7-2
j_call: TRBJ2-1

cdr3_aa: CVSSHPGTSANEQFF
v_call: TRBV4-1
j_call: TRBJ2-1

cdr3_aa: CASSIVDNQPQHF
v_call: TRBV19
j_call: TRBJ1-5

cdr3_aa: CASSSKETQYF
v_call: TRBV5-1
j_call: TRBJ2-5

cdr3_aa: CSVQTNRDGYTF
v_call: TRBV29-1
j_call: TRBJ1-2

cdr3_aa: CASSPWAGATDTQYF
v_call: TRBV6-2/TRBV6-3
j_call: TRBJ2-3

cdr3_aa: CASSLGDRDTQYF
v_call: TRBV7-9
j_call: TRBJ2-3

cdr3_aa: CASSIRSTLTGELFF
v_call: TRBV2
j_call: TRBJ2-2

cdr3_aa: CASRLNGQGSNEKLFF
v_call: TRBV6-9
j_call: TRBJ1-4

cdr3_aa: CSASSGIRNEQFF
v_call: TRBV20-1
j_call: TRBJ2-1

cdr3_aa: CASSADQNTEAFF
v_call: TRBV2
j_call: TRBJ1-1

cdr3_aa: CASLTGFNTEAFF
v_call: TRBV2
j_call: TRBJ1-1

cdr3_aa: CASSYWTSGGSYEQYF
v_call: TRBV6-5
j_call: TRBJ2-7

cdr3_aa: CASEPGTGSTDTQYF
v_call: TRBV19
j_call: TRBJ2-3

cdr3_aa: CASSYWGEETQYF
v_call: TRBV6-6
j_call: TRBJ2-5

cdr3_aa: CAWWTANYGYTF
v_call: TRBV30
j_call: TRBJ1-2

cdr3_aa: CASLFRTDTQYF
v_call: TRBV25-1
j_call: TRBJ2-3

cdr3_aa: CSASSTYYGYTF
v_call: TRBV29-1
j_call: TRBJ1-2

cdr3_aa: CASSLVRGTSTDTQYF
v_call: TRBV5-1
j_call: TRBJ2-3

cdr3_aa: CASSRGTPGLAGARQFF
v_call: TRBV6-1
j_call: TRBJ2-1

cdr3_aa: CASSDDRASPLHF
v_call: TRBV6-1
j_call: TRBJ1-6

cdr3_aa: CASSHDPTSGVYNEQFF
v_call: TRBV19
j_call: TRBJ2-1

cdr3_aa: CSDRQGGMNTEAFF
v_call: TRBV29-1
j_call: TRBJ1-1

cdr3_aa: CSASSLSGGRTDTQYF
v_call: TRBV20-1
j_call: TRBJ2-3